The clone carrying this TCR beta chain was seen only a few times. Its specificity is not known. Attachment of unique molecular identifiers to individual cDNA molecules was performed in the library. Original analysis: Individual samples carried between 23,224 and 690,600 TCRs, with about 88,000 as the median. TCRdb passed the 5' RACE reads through MiXCR, listing each CDR3 protein once. The V and J calls, along with clone size, are taken from TCRdb and not from the paper's own processing. This sample carries 100,000 to 120,000 distinct CDR3 sequences, 15% to 20% of them seen once, and the ten largest clones take approximately 2.6%. V was trimmed by 2 bases and J by 1 base, leaving 15 bases between them. CDR1 is LGHDT, CDR2 YNNKEL, per germline (reference sequence). The CDR3 is made up of 17 amino acids. The authors extracted total RNA from unfractionated whole blood. The entry originates in a study of human T cells and chemical hapten exposure. In the study overall: Per-sample TCR yield variation was attributed mainly to small pooled library volume differences. Study-wide points: The study found that DPC sensitization did not change TCRs above 1 in 1000 frequency.

The chain recombines TRBV3-1 with TRBJ2-1; a weak D match, TRBD2 (6 bases). This receptor was identified in a human donor in good health. CDR3 protein: CASSQPTGVLSYNEQFF. In nucleotides, the CDR3 is TGTGCCAGCAGCCAACCGACGGGGGTTTTATCCTACAATGAGCAGTTCTTC.